The source of this TCR beta chain is a study of T-cell memory formation after mild COVID-19. Study-wide results and limits: Contracting clones from day 15 to 85 showed balanced CD4/CD8; later expanders favored CD4+.

cDNA libraries for TCR alpha and TCR beta, carrying sample barcodes and UMIs, came from 5'RACE with constant-segment primers. TCRdb processed the 5' RACE reads anew with MiXCR; each CDR3 protein has one entry. The profile shows about 400,000 distinct CDR3 sequences, about a quarter of them singletons. Trimming shortened V by 10 bases and J by 4 bases, and 19 bases separated the two germline ends. The CDR3 loop spans 14 amino acids. About this clonotype: Its antigen is still unknown.

Input material: PBMCs or a T cell subset sorted from them (not recorded which). The receptor comes from an adult woman who had mild COVID-19 (a few samples of this study predate the infection). Cell type and time point are not known. The chain has TRBV12-3 or TRBV12-4 and TRBJ1-2; a possible D gene is TRBD1 (6 bases). As DNA, the CDR3 is TGTGCCACCACGCCAGGGGTTATCGGCTATGGCTACACCTTC. Its translation: CATTPGVIGYGYTF.